The rows below give T cell receptor beta chains drawn from one sample of a study of regulatory T cells in long-lasting Graves disease. MiXCR, run by TCRdb on the multiplex PCR reads, gives a single entry per CDR3 protein. The data hold about 530,000 distinct CDR3 sequences, with about 16% observed a single time. These data are also associated with another study on T cells in Graves' hyperthyroidism and ophthalmopathy.

The sequencing here drew on peripheral blood mononuclear cells (PBMCs), taken at new diagnosis, from a patient treated with antithyroid drugs. All receptors derive from a woman aged 40-60 years with Graves disease. Both conserved end residues are part of each CDR3.

j_gene: TRBJ1-3; v_gene: TRBV2; CDR3aa: CASASLSGNTIYF
j_gene: TRBJ2-7; v_gene: TRBV6-1; CDR3aa: CASSTPGQGRHEQYF
j_gene: TRBJ2-2; v_gene: TRBV3-1; CDR3aa: CASNRDRGPRTGELFF
j_gene: TRBJ2-3; v_gene: TRBV7-8; CDR3aa: CASSLEFRGGDTQYF
j_gene: TRBJ1-6; v_gene: TRBV20-1; CDR3aa: CSARDRLDTMRPLHF
j_gene: TRBJ1-5; v_gene: TRBV7-8; CDR3aa: CASSVGQIYSNQPQHF
j_gene: TRBJ2-7; v_gene: TRBV11-2; CDR3aa: CASSLRANDEQYF
j_gene: TRBJ2-1; v_gene: TRBV6-2/TRBV6-3; CDR3aa: CASIEWGTTYNEQFF
j_gene: TRBJ2-3; v_gene: TRBV5-1; CDR3aa: CASTIGRYGSTDTQYF
j_gene: TRBJ1-5; v_gene: TRBV5-5; CDR3aa: CASSLGGYDNQPQHF
j_gene: TRBJ2-3; v_gene: TRBV6-1; CDR3aa: CASTPRGVTTDTQYF
j_gene: TRBJ1-5; v_gene: TRBV13; CDR3aa: CASSLVGPQTANQPQHF
j_gene: TRBJ1-2; v_gene: TRBV19; CDR3aa: CASSMGYSYTF
j_gene: TRBJ2-3; v_gene: TRBV6-2/TRBV6-3; CDR3aa: CASTAPSGQGTDTQYF
j_gene: TRBJ1-1; v_gene: TRBV20-1; CDR3aa: CSATQGAGYTEAFF
j_gene: TRBJ2-3; v_gene: TRBV7-9; CDR3aa: CASRLGSGGGTDTQYF
j_gene: TRBJ1-2; v_gene: TRBV6-5; CDR3aa: CASSYDGQGADGYTF
j_gene: TRBJ1-5; v_gene: TRBV5-1; CDR3aa: CASSLEGRTDQPQHF
j_gene: TRBJ1-1; v_gene: TRBV5-1; CDR3aa: CASSSRDRGEAFF
j_gene: TRBJ1-1; v_gene: TRBV11-2; CDR3aa: CASNTVRGSRTEAFF
j_gene: TRBJ1-2; v_gene: TRBV10-2; CDR3aa: CASSDGPLYGYTF
j_gene: TRBJ2-2; v_gene: TRBV6-1; CDR3aa: CASHLVGAGVNTGELFF
j_gene: TRBJ1-3; v_gene: TRBV30; CDR3aa: CACRIPGNTIYF
j_gene: TRBJ1-2; v_gene: TRBV20-1; CDR3aa: CSARDPATVSYGYTF
j_gene: TRBJ2-7; v_gene: TRBV12-3/TRBV12-4; CDR3aa: CASSFRTSGGAAAYEQYF
j_gene: TRBJ1-2; v_gene: TRBV5-6; CDR3aa: CASSSLKLRVGGYTF
j_gene: TRBJ1-2; v_gene: TRBV7-8; CDR3aa: CASSLPGQGPNYGYTF
j_gene: TRBJ1-4; v_gene: TRBV10-3; CDR3aa: CAISGTGEKLFF
j_gene: TRBJ1-1; v_gene: TRBV6-1; CDR3aa: CASVGTGGGTEAFF
j_gene: TRBJ2-7; v_gene: TRBV11-2; CDR3aa: CASSSLAPGTGKYEQYF
j_gene: TRBJ2-5; v_gene: TRBV14; CDR3aa: CASSQGSGQEETQYF
j_gene: TRBJ2-6; v_gene: TRBV11-2; CDR3aa: CASSLAGVAVLGANVLTF
j_gene: TRBJ2-1; v_gene: TRBV18; CDR3aa: CASSRGQGEYNEQFF
j_gene: TRBJ2-1; v_gene: TRBV11-2; CDR3aa: CASTLNRGGYNEQFF
j_gene: TRBJ1-4; v_gene: TRBV12-3/TRBV12-4; CDR3aa: CASSFVGQGLEKLFF
j_gene: TRBJ2-3; v_gene: TRBV6-2/TRBV6-3; CDR3aa: CASSGQGAPTDTQYF
j_gene: TRBJ1-5; v_gene: TRBV30; CDR3aa: CAWRDRGSNQPQHF
j_gene: TRBJ2-2; v_gene: TRBV18; CDR3aa: CASSSEGRLFF
j_gene: TRBJ2-3; v_gene: TRBV10-3; CDR3aa: CAIRDRGVNTQYF
j_gene: TRBJ2-1; v_gene: TRBV6-1; CDR3aa: CASRTAYLEQFF
j_gene: TRBJ1-1; v_gene: TRBV2; CDR3aa: CASSEMGSPLMNTEAFF
j_gene: TRBJ1-1; v_gene: TRBV19; CDR3aa: CASRFREATEAFF
j_gene: TRBJ2-1; v_gene: TRBV6-1; CDR3aa: CASSGWDSTMDEQFF
j_gene: TRBJ2-3; v_gene: TRBV2; CDR3aa: CASKGASTDTQYF
j_gene: TRBJ2-5; v_gene: TRBV2; CDR3aa: CARGWETQYF
j_gene: TRBJ1-6; v_gene: TRBV29-1; CDR3aa: CSVEEGGNSPLHF
j_gene: TRBJ1-1; v_gene: TRBV3-1; CDR3aa: CASSLEALNTEAFF
j_gene: TRBJ2-7; v_gene: TRBV20-1; CDR3aa: CSPGSAYEQYF